This passage covers 19 T cell receptor beta chains from one sample sequenced in a study of vaccination and CD4 T cells after COVID-19. The treatment here: approximately 11-day PBMC culture with coronavirus spike peptide pools or control peptides (ViraFEST assay). Researchers used the Oncomine TCR Beta short-read assay to sequence DNA from cultured CD4+ T cells. Using its own MiXCR run on the PCR reads, TCRdb lists one record per CDR3 protein. The sample lists around 2,700 distinct CDR3 sequences, 30% to 40% occurring once. Their specific antigens are unknown. Sequenced sample: CD4+ T cells from blood, cultured in vitro. The receptors stem from a human donor who had recovered from COVID-19.

This clonotype was picked up one time. This sequence joins TRBV11-2 and TRBJ2-1, with 10 bases aligning to TRBD1. CDR3 length: 16 amino acids. Germline CDR1 SGHAT, CDR2 FQNNGV. Unmatched junction bases numbered 6, after V lost 2 bases and J lost 5 bases. CDR3 nucleotide sequence: TGTGCCAGCAGCTTACTGGGGGACAGGGGAAACAATGAGCAGTTCTTC. It yields the protein CASSLLGDRGNNEQFF.

This clonotype was seen a few times. This rearrangement joins TRBV20-1 to TRBJ2-5; 10 nucleotides agree with TRBD1. This CDR3 has 13 amino acids. Germline V lookup: CDR1 DFQATT, CDR2 SNEGSKA (reference sequence). V lost 5 bases and J lost 6; bases outside the gene matches: 6. The CDR3 region has the DNA TGCAGTGCTTGGACAGGGGGAGGACAGACCCAGTACTTC. Translated: CSAWTGGGQTQYF.

This clonotype has a handful of counts. The chain links TRBV15 to TRBJ1-4, with 12 nucleotides matching TRBD1. Germline V gene data show CDR1 as LNHNV and CDR2 as YYDKDF (reference sequence). The CDR3 totals 18 residues. V lost 3 bases and J lost 0; bases outside the gene matches: 5. The CDR3 region is CATSRGQGAGATNEKLFF. CDR3 nucleotide sequence: TGTGCCACCAGCAGGGGACAGGGGGCAGGGGCAACTAATGAAAAACTGTTTTTT.

V is TRBV5-6 and J is TRBJ1-1; 8 positions agree with TRBD1. V dropped 0 bases and J dropped 11; count of bases not matched to a gene: 6. CDR1 is SGHDT and CDR2 is YYEEEE in the germline V gene. The CDR3 consists of 13 residues. The CDR3 is CASSLAGQGGAFF. Written as DNA, the CDR3 is TGTGCCAGCAGCTTGGCCGGACAGGGTGGGGCTTTCTTT.

This clonotype is labeled medium-sized. The CDR3 protein is CASSMSEGETEAFF. The CDR3 DNA reads as TGTGCCAGCAGCATGTCTGAAGGGGAAACTGAAGCTTTCTTT. The gene calls are TRBV5-6 and TRBJ1-1; D possibly corresponds to TRBD1 (5 bases). Deletions cut 4 bases from V and 5 bases from J, with 15 bases between. Germline V CDR1 and CDR2: SGHDT, YYEEEE. CDR3 length: 14 residues.

The V and J genes are TRBV7-3 and TRBJ2-3; D not certain. Germline CDR1 SGHTA, CDR2 FQGTGA. V shed 5 bases and J shed 2 bases, with 14 bases lying between them. This CDR3 comprises 15 residues. DNA of the CDR3: TGTGCCAGCAGCCGCGGACCACTCGACACAGATACGCAGTATTTT. Its translation: CASSRGPLDTDTQYF.

Concerning this clonotype: Since a far larger clone is one base different, this is likely a read error. The V gene is TRBV6-4, the J gene TRBJ2-3; possible D gene TRBD1, 6 bases. V lost 10 bases and J lost 2, with 13 bases in between. The germline gives CDR1 MRHNA, CDR2 SNTAGT. The CDR3 covers 13 residues. CDR3 residues: CAIRDKNTDTQYF. CDR3 DNA sequence: TGTGCCATTAGGGACAAGAACACAGATACGCAGTATTTT.

This clonotype showed up just once. CDR3: CASSLLFTANYNSPLHF. The CDR3 nucleotides read TGTGCCAGCAGCCTCCTCTTTACAGCGAACTATAATTCACCCCTCCACTTT. The V gene is TRBV3-1, the J gene TRBJ1-6; D remains unclear. Germline V gene lookup returns CDR1 LGHDT and CDR2 YNNKEL (reference sequence). The CDR3 runs 17 residues. Trimming shortened V by 4 bases and J by 3 bases, and 16 bases separated the two germline ends.

This clonotype came up once. The chain uses TRBV20-1 and TRBJ1-1, with TRBD1 as a possible D gene (5 bases). The CDR3 spans 13 residues. Trimming shortened V by 1 base and J by 4 bases, and 10 bases separated the two germline ends. CDR1 DFQATT and CDR2 SNEGSKA come from the germline V gene (reference sequence). CDR3 in amino acids: CSARGDPITEAFF. The CDR3, as DNA: TGCAGTGCTAGAGGGGACCCTATCACTGAAGCTTTCTTT.

The chain joins TRBV19 to TRBJ1-6, with D hard to call. V gave up 4 bases and J gave up 13 bases, with 11 bases separating them. Germline CDR1 is LNHDA and CDR2 is SQIVND (reference sequence). This CDR3 has 12 residues. The CDR3 DNA is TGTGCCAGTAGTAGCGGCCGTTTGCCCCTCCACTTT. Protein: CASSSGRLPLHF.

This clonotype has just a few counts. V and J are TRBV6-1 and TRBJ2-7; no clear D. CDR3 length: 11 amino acids. The germline CDR1 and CDR2 sequences are MNHNS and SASEGT. Trimming pared 1 base from V and 6 bases from J, leaving 4 bases between. As DNA, the CDR3 is TGTGCCAGCAGTGAAGTGGGCGAGCAGTACTTC. Translating gives CASSEVGEQYF.

The chain employs TRBV12-3 or TRBV12-4 and TRBJ2-7; TRBD2 might be the D (5 bases). V was cut by 6 bases and J by 3 bases, with 12 bases left in between. CDR3 length equals 13 residues. CDR3 residues: CASSEGRIYEQYF. CDR3 bases: TGTGCCAGCAGCGAGGGCAGGATCTACGAGCAGTACTTC.

The chain recombines TRBV25-1 with TRBJ1-6; D remains ambiguous. In germline, CDR1 is MGHDK, CDR2 SYGVNS. The CDR3 is made up of 15 amino acids. Trimming left V 1 base short and J 5 bases short, with 9 bases between. The DNA of the CDR3 is TGTGCCAGCAGTGAATTTAAGGGTGATAATTCACCCCTCCACTTT. Protein: CASSEFKGDNSPLHF.

This rearrangement joins TRBV7-8 to TRBJ2-4; 8 bases match TRBD2. V lost 2 bases to trimming and J lost 1 base; unmatched junction nucleotides: 7. The CDR3 is 17 amino acids. CDR1 SGHVS and CDR2 FQNEAQ come from the germline V gene. The CDR3 loop reads CASSLKAGGLAKNIQYF. Here the CDR3 DNA reads TGTGCCAGCAGCTTAAAGGCGGGGGGCCTGGCCAAAAACATTCAGTACTTC.

This clonotype has only a few counts. V usage is TRBV27 and J usage is TRBJ1-4, with 7 bases identical to TRBD1. V lost 7 bases and J lost 7; bases outside the gene matches: 9. CDR1 is MNHEY and CDR2 is SMNVEV in the germline V gene (reference sequence). The CDR3 consists of 14 residues. Written as DNA, the CDR3 is TGTGCCAGCAAGCAGGGGGTGTTGGGTGAAAAACTGTTTTTT. Its translation: CASKQGVLGEKLFF.

The chain couples TRBV9 to TRBJ2-2, with 7 bases matching TRBD2. V shed 4 bases, J shed 6 bases, and the junction held 12 bases outside the gene matches. CDR1 and CDR2 from the germline V gene are SGDLS and YYNGEE. This CDR3 region has 16 residues. The CDR3 reads CASSPAAGNSAGELFF. CDR3 in DNA: TGTGCCAGCAGCCCCGCAGCGGGGAACTCCGCCGGGGAGCTGTTTTTT.

V gene TRBV30 combines with J gene TRBJ1-2; D gene unclear. Per the germline V gene, CDR1 is GTSNPN and CDR2 is SVGIG (reference sequence). The CDR3 sequence is 13 residues long. Trimming stripped 0 bases from V and 4 bases from J, with 9 bases between. The CDR3 bases are TGTGCCTGGAGTGTGGGTCCTCGCTATGGCTACACCTTC. Residues: CAWSVGPRYGYTF.

This clonotype is termed medium-sized (0.01 to 0.1%). This chain connects TRBV2 to TRBJ1-2, with no clear D. Per the germline V gene, CDR1 is SNHLY and CDR2 is FYNNEI. This CDR3 is 13 amino acids long. The ends were cut back, 6 bases at V and 0 bases at J, with 8 bases in the middle. CDR3 region: CASRDGANYGYTF. The CDR3 DNA is TGTGCCAGCAGGGACGGAGCTAACTATGGCTACACCTTC.

This clonotype has just a few counts. J is TRBJ2-1 and V is TRBV12-3 or TRBV12-4; D tentatively reads TRBD1 or TRBD2 (5 bases each). CDR3 length: 12 residues. Trimming left V 6 bases short and J 7 bases short, with 10 bases between. CDR3 nucleotides: TGTGCCAGCAGCCCTGAGGGGAATGAGCAGTTCTTC. This codes for CASSPEGNEQFF.